This is a list of T cell receptor beta chains from one sample in a study of OX40 agonist ivuxolimab in advanced cancers. This table comes from immunoSEQ multiplex PCR, and its TCRdb copy is limited to in-frame clones, with some not included. The sample lists about 35,000 clones; approximately 90% were seen once. The sequencing here drew on CD4+ or CD8+ T cells sorted from blood, taken in a trial of the OX40 agonist ivuxolimab. The receptors here all came from an adult with an advanced solid tumor such as melanoma, head and neck, liver or kidney cancer. Each CDR3 is given without its conserved first and last residue.

>TRBJ2-7|TRBV13
ASSLNYEQY
>TRBJ2-3|TRBV7-8
ASSLRASGSAQY
>TRBJ1-3|TRBV11-3
ASSTYYQDTIY
>TRBJ2-1|TRBV10-3
AISGLRTDSSYNEQF
>TRBJ1-1|TRBV4-3
ASSQDLTGRSTEAF
>TRBJ2-7|TRBV27
ASSYRDKSYEQY
>TRBJ2-7|TRBV28
ASSLLAGNYEQY
>TRBJ2-7|TRBV27
ASSPLTGSYEQY
>TRBJ1-1|TRBV29-1
SVDPRVDEAF
>TRBJ2-7|TRBV16
ASSQYIYEQY